This T cell receptor (beta chain) was profiled in a study of T cell changes during pregnancy in multiple sclerosis. Assay used: immunoSEQ multiplex PCR; TCRdb lists only in-frame clones, some missing. The sample has some 41,000 clones, roughly nine tenths seen once. The sequence derives from a female donor with multiple sclerosis, enrolled in a pregnancy study. Sequenced here: CD4+ T cells from peripheral blood mononuclear cells, sampled after pregnancy.

The CDR3 sequence is CASSYSGAEKLFF. For the CDR3, the DNA is TGTGCCAGCAGTTACTCGGGGGCCGAAAAACTGTTTTTT. The chain is built from TRBV6-6 and TRBJ1-4, with a tentative D call TRBD1 (6 bases). The germline V gene encodes CDR1 MNHNY and CDR2 SVGAGI (reference sequence). CDR3 size: 13 residues. With 0 bases removed from V and 8 bases from J, the gap between germline ends came to 7 bases.